This T cell receptor (beta chain) appears in the sequencing data of a study of T cells after posttransplantation cyclophosphamide. Findings and caveats of the study: Donor-recipient repertoire similarity was low at 1-2 months, rising over year one. TRB clonality was highly associated with recipient CMV seropositivity and reactivation. Blood and skin or GI T cell repertoires showed limited TRB overlap.

A word on this clone: Its antigen is not known.

The assay was immunoSEQ multiplex PCR, and TCRdb's table has in-frame clones only and misses some. The table lists 25,000 to 30,000 clones, roughly 88% of them singletons. Trimming took 5 bases from V and 1 from J; bases not matched to a gene: 2. The CDR3 length is 15 residues. CDR1 is MGHRA, CDR2 YSYEKL, per germline. The related graft donor's blood sample was taken on the day of bone marrow donation. This chain uses TRBV4-1 with TRBJ2-2, with 9 bases fitting TRBD1. This clonotype was obtained from a man in his forties or fifties. Sequencing was done on a sample of PBMCs. The DNA of the CDR3 is TGCGCCAGCAGCTTGGGACAGGGGAACACCGGGGAGCTGTTTTTT. This sequence encodes CASSLGQGNTGELFF.